Below, one T cell receptor beta chain is given with its context. The record originates from a study of T cells after posttransplantation cyclophosphamide. Treatment was busulfan-fludarabine conditioning, a marrow graft, and cyclophosphamide on days +3 and +4. This table comes from immunoSEQ multiplex PCR, and its TCRdb copy is limited to in-frame clones, with some not included. The table lists about 15,000 clones, roughly nine tenths of them singletons, with about 0.55% in the top ten. J was trimmed by 6 bases and V by 4 bases; bases with no gene match: 6. Germline CDR1 is GTSNPN and CDR2 is SVGIG (reference sequence). The length of the CDR3 is 13 residues.

Specimen: CD4+ T cells sorted from blood, collected after allogeneic stem cell transplant with posttransplant cyclophosphamide. This TCR was sampled from a male patient over 55 who received an allogeneic stem cell transplant from a related donor and was CMV-positive. Some T cells may be transferred from the graft donor. The V gene is TRBV30, the J gene TRBJ2-4; TRBD1 agrees at 7 bases. The CDR3 DNA reads as TGTGCCTGGATGAATCCAGGGGGAAACATTCAGTACTTC. It encodes CAWMNPGGNIQYF.